The 4 T cell receptor beta chains below were found in one sample sequenced in a study of cytomegalovirus exposure and HLA in healthy donors. Amplification used 60 Vbeta primers and 13 Jbeta primers. The protocol was immunoSEQ multiplex PCR, while the TCRdb copy is restricted to in-frame clones and leaves out a portion. In all, the sample yields roughly 62,000 clones. The sequencing sample was made of PBMCs. These receptor sequences come from a male donor in good health and CMV-seronegative.

On this clone itself: The identical CDR3 is also encoded by other nucleotide sequences in the sample. This chain connects TRBV12-5 to TRBJ1-3; 8 bases fit TRBD1. CDR3 length: 13 residues. V gave up 5 bases and J gave up 8 bases; unmatched junction bases: 5. Germline V gene sequence: CDR1 LGHNT, CDR2 FRNRAP. In nucleotides, the CDR3 is TGTGCTAGTGGTATAGGACAGGGCGACACCATATATTTT. It is translated as CASGIGQGDTIYF.

The chain employs TRBV4-1 and TRBJ2-5; the D gene is possibly TRBD1 (6 bases). V gave up 1 base and J gave up 5 bases, with 11 bases separating them. This CDR3 contains 14 residues. The germline V gene has CDR1 MGHRA and CDR2 YSYEKL. CDR3 sequence reads: CASSQGGRGETQYF. The CDR3 coding sequence is TGCGCCAGCAGCCAAGGCGGCAGGGGCGAGACCCAGTACTTC.

This sequence joins TRBV19 and TRBJ2-5; 9 bases are shared with TRBD2. Germline V gene lookup returns CDR1 LNHDA and CDR2 SQIVND (reference sequence). V was pared by 5 bases and J by 5 bases, with 9 bases of the junction left unmatched. The CDR3 spans 15 residues. CDR3 in DNA: TGTGCCAGTAGTGTTCCCGGGACTAGCCAGGAGACCCAGTACTTC. Its translation: CASSVPGTSQETQYF.

The gene calls are TRBV7-2 and TRBJ2-7; 7 nucleotides line up with TRBD1. CDR1 is SGHTA and CDR2 is FQGNSA in the germline V gene. The CDR3 has 15 residues. Trimming cost V 5 bases and J 2 bases; bases outside gene matches: 9. CDR3 residues: CASSTRPGTAYEQYF. The CDR3 nucleotides are TGTGCCAGCAGCACCCGTCCGGGGACAGCCTACGAGCAGTACTTC.